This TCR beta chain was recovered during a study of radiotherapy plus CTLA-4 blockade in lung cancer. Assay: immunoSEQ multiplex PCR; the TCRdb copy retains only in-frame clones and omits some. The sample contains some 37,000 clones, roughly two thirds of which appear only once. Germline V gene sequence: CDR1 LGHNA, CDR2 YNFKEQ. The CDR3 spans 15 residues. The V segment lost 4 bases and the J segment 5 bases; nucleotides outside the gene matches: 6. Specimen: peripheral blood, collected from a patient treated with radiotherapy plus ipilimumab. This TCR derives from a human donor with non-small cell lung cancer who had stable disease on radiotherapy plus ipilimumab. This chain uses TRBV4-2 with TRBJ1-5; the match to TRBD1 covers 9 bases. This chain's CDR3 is CASSPTDRGDQPQHF. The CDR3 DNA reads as TGTGCCAGCAGCCCTACGGACAGGGGTGATCAGCCCCAGCATTTT.